A single sample gave rise to the 21 T cell receptor beta chains below, sequenced in a study of response to subunit inactivated influenza vaccine. One entry per CDR3 protein, called by TCRdb with MiXCR from the RT-PCR reads. In the table there are roughly 650,000 distinct CDR3 sequences, 15% to 18% of which are singletons. Material: PBMCs from blood, obtained about 11 days after vaccination. These receptors all stem from a man over 45 who received an inactivated influenza vaccine.

This clonotype was seen a few times. The J gene is TRBJ2-7, the V gene TRBV27; D may correspond to TRBD1 or TRBD2 (7 bases each). Germline lookup yields CDR1 MNHEY and CDR2 SMNVEV (reference sequence). Trimming stripped 4 bases from V and 3 bases from J, with 25 bases between. The CDR3 totals 18 residues. The CDR3 protein is CASSSLGRGGILGYEQYF. In DNA, the CDR3 is TGTGCCAGCAGTTCCCTCGGCAGGGGGGGGATTTTGGGCTACGAGCAGTACTTC.

The chain links TRBV11-2 to TRBJ1-1; the D gene is possibly TRBD1 (5 bases). Trimming took 2 bases from V and 4 from J, leaving 11 bases between them. Germline CDR1 SGHAT, CDR2 FQNNGV. The CDR3 totals 14 residues. The CDR3 DNA reads TGTGCCAGCAGCTTACCGGGGGTGGGCACTGAAGCTTTCTTT. Its translation: CASSLPGVGTEAFF.

This clonotype was observed a few times. CDR3 coding DNA: TGTGCCAGCAGCTGGGTGGGACTAGCAGAGACCCAGTACTTC. This codes for CASSWVGLAETQYF. The chain is built from TRBV7-9 and TRBJ2-5, with TRBD2 matching over 9 bases. This CDR3 comprises 14 residues. V was clipped by 4 bases and J by 4 bases; unmatched bases: 4. The germline gives CDR1 SEHNR, CDR2 FQNEAQ (reference sequence).

This clonotype was seen ten or more times. The chain links TRBV10-3 to TRBJ2-5; no clear D. Looked up from germline, CDR1 is ENHRY and CDR2 is SYGVKD. This CDR3 is 11 amino acids long. The V gene lost 2 bases and the J gene lost 3 bases, with 1 base spanning the gap. CDR3: CAISEKETQYF. The CDR3 DNA reads as TGTGCCATCAGTGAGAAAGAGACCCAGTACTTC.

This clonotype was counted between two and nine times. The chain links TRBV5-1 to TRBJ1-6, with 7 bases identical to TRBD1. The trim removed 2 bases at V and 8 bases at J, leaving 10 bases unmatched. CDR3 size: 16 residues. Germline CDR1 SGHRS, CDR2 YFSETQ. CDR3 DNA: TGCGCCAGCAGCTTACAGGGGAATCGAGGATATTCACCCCTCCACTTT. Translated, it gives CASSLQGNRGYSPLHF.

The chain uses TRBV7-2 and TRBJ2-5, with D possibly TRBD1 on 6 matching bases. CDR3 length equals 16 residues. Trimming left V 2 bases short and J 2 bases short, with 15 bases between. Germline V gene sequence: CDR1 SGHTA, CDR2 FQGNSA. CDR3 nucleotide sequence: TGTGCCAGCAGCTTAATTGGACAGATGATACAAGAGACCCAGTACTTC. This encodes CASSLIGQMIQETQYF.

This clonotype has at least ten counts. This chain links TRBV5-4 with TRBJ1-2, with D unresolved. The CDR3 length is 14 residues. The germline V gene has CDR1 SGHNT and CDR2 YYREEE (reference sequence). Trimming took 2 bases from V and 3 from J, leaving 11 bases between them. This CDR3 reads CASSFKAGHYGYTF. Written as DNA, the CDR3 is TGTGCCAGCAGCTTTAAGGCTGGGCACTATGGCTACACCTTC.

This clonotype showed up just a few times. V gene TRBV6-2 or TRBV6-3 combines with J gene TRBJ2-7, with D maybe TRBD2 (5 bases). Germline V gene data show CDR1 as MNHEY and CDR2 as SVGEGT. The CDR3 runs 15 residues. V was shortened by 0 bases and J by 2 bases, with 11 bases between the two germline ends. CDR3 sequence reads: CASSYSRGFTYEQYF. Here the CDR3 DNA reads TGTGCCAGCAGTTACTCTCGGGGATTCACCTACGAGCAGTACTTC.

This chain connects TRBV5-6 to TRBJ2-7; 8 bases align to TRBD2. After removal of 2 bases from V and 6 bases from J, the junction contained 10 bases not matched to a gene. This CDR3 comprises 15 residues. The germline CDR1 and CDR2 sequences are SGHDT and YYEEEE. The DNA for the CDR3 is TGTGCCAGCAGCTTAGGGGGACTAGTTGCCAGCGAGCAGTACTTC. Translating it yields CASSLGGLVASEQYF.

This clonotype was counted between two and nine times. The genes are TRBV7-9 and TRBJ1-2; D is perhaps TRBD1 (6 bases). The germline gives CDR1 SEHNR, CDR2 FQNEAQ (reference sequence). V was cut by 8 bases and J by 7 bases, with 17 bases left in between. This CDR3 spans 13 amino acids. The CDR3 region has the DNA TGTGCCAGCGACCCGATACAGGGAGCTGGCTACACCTTC. This codes for CASDPIQGAGYTF.

This clonotype was seen more than once but under ten times. The J gene is TRBJ2-2, the V gene TRBV7-2; 7 nucleotides match TRBD1. The ends lost 6 bases at V and 0 bases at J; junction bases unmatched: 7. The CDR3 is 16 amino acids. In germline, CDR1 is SGHTA, CDR2 FQGNSA. The chain's CDR3 is CASSLLTGSNTGELFF. The CDR3 coding sequence is TGTGCCAGCAGTTTGTTGACAGGGTCGAACACCGGGGAGCTGTTTTTT.

This clonotype was seen a handful of times. This CDR3 reads CASSFMGQDNSPLHF. Written as DNA, the CDR3 is TGCGCCAGCAGCTTTATGGGACAGGATAATTCACCCCTCCACTTT. The chain employs TRBV5-1 and TRBJ1-6, with 8 bases fitting TRBD1. The CDR3 is made up of 15 amino acids. Germline CDR1 and CDR2: SGHRS and YFSETQ. The J segment lost 5 bases and the V segment lost 2 bases, leaving 3 bases of the junction unmatched.

The rearrangement uses TRBV4-2 and TRBJ1-6; a weak D match, TRBD1 (5 bases). Looked up from germline, CDR1 is LGHNA and CDR2 is YNFKEQ. This CDR3 is 18 amino acids long. Trimming cost V 0 bases and J 2 bases, with 14 bases left between them. The CDR3 nucleotides are TGTGCCAGCAGCCAAGAATTGGAGGGACGCACCTATAATTCACCCCTCCACTTT. It codes for CASSQELEGRTYNSPLHF.

This clonotype has just a few counts. This chain connects TRBV12-3 or TRBV12-4 to TRBJ1-2; D gene ambiguous. This CDR3 region has 12 residues. The V end was cut by 4 bases, the J end by 5 bases, with 8 bases between. The CDR3 loop is CASSSAGYGYTF. In nucleotides, the CDR3 is TGTGCCAGCAGTTCAGCAGGATATGGCTACACCTTC.

The chain combines TRBV5-1 with TRBJ2-7; perhaps TRBD1 as D (6 bases). The CDR3 extends over 14 amino acids. V was shortened by 4 bases and J by 1 base, with 12 bases between the two germline ends. Germline values: CDR1 SGHRS, CDR2 YFSETQ. The CDR3 sequence: CASSIGTQSYEQYF. CDR3 DNA: TGCGCCAGCAGCATAGGGACACAATCCTACGAGCAGTACTTC.

The V and J genes are TRBV11-2 and TRBJ2-7; TRBD1 aligns across 10 bases. The CDR3 consists of 15 residues. J was trimmed by 4 bases and V by 5 bases; bases with no gene match: 8. CDR1 is SGHAT, CDR2 FQNNGV, per germline. CDR3 sequence reads: CASSPTGQGIYEQYF. The CDR3 DNA reads as TGTGCCAGCAGCCCGACGGGACAGGGGATTTACGAGCAGTACTTC.

The table lists this clonotype with a few counts. This chain uses TRBV28 with TRBJ2-1, with 9 positions matching TRBD1. The CDR3 is 14 amino acids. CDR1 is MDHEN and CDR2 is SYDVKM in the germline V gene. Trimming cost V 6 bases and J 9 bases; bases outside gene matches: 9. The CDR3 sequence: CASRDRGVRVEQFF. Written as DNA, the CDR3 is TGTGCCAGCAGAGACAGGGGGGTAAGGGTTGAGCAGTTCTTC.

The sample holds one count of this clonotype. V and J are TRBV11-2 and TRBJ1-1; the D gene is possibly TRBD1 (5 bases). Germline CDR1 SGHAT, CDR2 FQNNGV. Between the trimmed V and J ends, which lost 4 bases and 11 bases, there was a span of 20 bases. The CDR3 runs 14 residues. The CDR3 protein is CASSSTGGGPRAFF. The CDR3 coding sequence is TGTGCCAGCAGCTCCACGGGGGGTGGTCCTCGGGCTTTCTTT.

The chain links TRBV7-3 to TRBJ2-2; 12 bases match TRBD2. V was clipped by 4 bases and J by 10 bases; unmatched bases: 7. CDR1 is SGHTA, CDR2 FQGTGA, per germline. The CDR3 has 15 residues. CDR3 DNA sequence: TGTGCCAGCAGCTCCAGACTAGCGGGAGTTGAGGAGCTGTTTTTT. Translation: CASSSRLAGVEELFF.

This clonotype was picked up a small number of times. V is TRBV6-5 and J is TRBJ2-7, with 9 bases that match TRBD2. Germline lookup yields CDR1 MNHEY and CDR2 SVGAGI. This CDR3 has 15 amino acids. The trim removed 4 bases at V and 4 bases at J, leaving 8 bases unmatched. The CDR3: CASSSPLAGDYEQYF. CDR3 in DNA: TGTGCCAGCAGTTCCCCATTAGCGGGGGATTACGAGCAGTACTTC.

This chain joins TRBV20-1 and TRBJ2-1, with 7 bases lining up with TRBD1. V gave up 3 bases and J gave up 4 bases; unmatched junction bases: 9. CDR1 and CDR2 (germline): DFQATT, SNEGSKA (reference sequence). This CDR3 is 15 amino acids long. CDR3 DNA: TGCAGTGCTAGGCTGTCAGGGGGACCTTACAATGAGCAGTTCTTC. Residues: CSARLSGGPYNEQFF.